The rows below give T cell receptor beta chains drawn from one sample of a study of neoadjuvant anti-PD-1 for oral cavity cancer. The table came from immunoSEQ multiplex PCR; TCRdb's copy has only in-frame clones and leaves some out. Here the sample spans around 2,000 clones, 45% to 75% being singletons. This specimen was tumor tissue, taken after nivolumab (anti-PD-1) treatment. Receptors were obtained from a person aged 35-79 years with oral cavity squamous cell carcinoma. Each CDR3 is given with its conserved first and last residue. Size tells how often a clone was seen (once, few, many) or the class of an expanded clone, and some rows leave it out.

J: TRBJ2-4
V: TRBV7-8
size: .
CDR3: CASSLVEGTLKGENIQYF

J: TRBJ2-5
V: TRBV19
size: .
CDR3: CASSTRTGAGETQYF

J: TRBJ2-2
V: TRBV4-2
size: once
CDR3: CASSLTSSNTGELFF

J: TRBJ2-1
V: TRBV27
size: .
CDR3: CASATRNEQFF

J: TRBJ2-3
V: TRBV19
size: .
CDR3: CASSIVPGLAGGDTQYF

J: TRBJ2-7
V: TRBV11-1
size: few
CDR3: CASSLRSWAYEQYF

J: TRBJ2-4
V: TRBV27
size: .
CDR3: CASSPGTGGAKNIQYF

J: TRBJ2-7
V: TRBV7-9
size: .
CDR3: CASSLSGRASDEQYF

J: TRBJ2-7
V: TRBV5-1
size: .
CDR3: CASRKSLDGPYEQYF

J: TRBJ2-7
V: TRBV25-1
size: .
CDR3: CASSRAWNEQYF

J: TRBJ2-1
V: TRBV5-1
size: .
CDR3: CASSSSDSYNEQFF

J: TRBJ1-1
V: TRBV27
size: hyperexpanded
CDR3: CASSLGVSGLNTEAFF

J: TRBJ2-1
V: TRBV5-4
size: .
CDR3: CASSFSRGLAGGGEQFF

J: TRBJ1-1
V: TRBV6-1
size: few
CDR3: CASSERVGHPTEAFF

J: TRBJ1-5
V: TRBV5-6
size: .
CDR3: CASSLGGLYSNQPQHF

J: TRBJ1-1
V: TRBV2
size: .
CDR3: CASSVAVSGAEPKTTWSTEAFF

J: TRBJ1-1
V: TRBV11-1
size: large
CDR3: CASSSRVNAEAFF

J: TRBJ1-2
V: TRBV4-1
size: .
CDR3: CASSPLAGRGGYTF

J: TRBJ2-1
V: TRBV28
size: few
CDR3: CASISGDRGNEQFF

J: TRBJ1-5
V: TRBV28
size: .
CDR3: CASRSKGYQPQHF

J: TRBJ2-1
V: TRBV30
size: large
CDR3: CAWLGVGGNEQFF

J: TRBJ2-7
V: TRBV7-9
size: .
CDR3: CASSLERGPRVYEQYF

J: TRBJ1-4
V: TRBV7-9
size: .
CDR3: CASSGQLNEKLFF

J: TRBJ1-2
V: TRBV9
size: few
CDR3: CASSVDPNYGYTF

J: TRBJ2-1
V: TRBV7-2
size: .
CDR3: CASSSPTSGSSYNEQFF

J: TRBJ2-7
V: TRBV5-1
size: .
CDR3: CASSLDAIAGDYEQYF

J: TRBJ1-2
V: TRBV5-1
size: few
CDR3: CASSLQGGYGYTF

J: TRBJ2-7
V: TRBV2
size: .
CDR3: CASSLGQLSYEQYF

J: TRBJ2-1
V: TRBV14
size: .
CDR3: CASSALPGTITHNEQFF

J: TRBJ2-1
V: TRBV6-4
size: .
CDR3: CASSAQDTKSNEQFF

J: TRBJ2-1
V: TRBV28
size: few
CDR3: CASRLGSYNEQFF

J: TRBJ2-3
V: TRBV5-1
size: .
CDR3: CATKQGTSTDTQYF